This passage covers 25 T cell receptor beta chains from one sample sequenced in a study of identical twins (dated by TCRdb to 2016 to 2018). Receptor amplification or capture employed 5' RACE. TCRdb shows the sequencer as Illumina HiSeq 2000. The public reads were reprocessed in TCRdb via fastp at Q25 and MiXCR, keeping in-frame beta chains. Each CDR3 protein gets just one entry, which takes the most common genes and DNA from the rows behind it. The table for this sample lists about 520,000 distinct CDR3 sequences; 20% to 25% of them were counted only once. The ten largest clones take up around 0.9% of the sample. The data were also submitted as part of a second study, on T cells expressing NK-cell markers.

Sequencing used CD4+ T cells sorted from blood. The receptors were sampled from a woman aged 18 to 35 in good health.

This clonotype has a handful of counts. The chain couples TRBV5-6 to TRBJ2-7; D is possibly TRBD1 (5 bases). CDR1 and CDR2 (germline): SGHDT, YYEEEE. V was pared by 1 base and J by 6 bases, with 14 bases between. CDR3 length: 14 amino acids. Here the CDR3 reads CASSLYPGQVEQYF. CDR3 DNA sequence: TGTGCCAGCAGCTTGTATCCAGGACAAGTCGAGCAGTACTTC.

This clonotype was seen only a few times. The chain recombines TRBV7-9 with TRBJ1-4; no definite D call. V gave up 5 bases and J gave up 7 bases, with 8 bases separating them. CDR3 size: 12 residues. Germline CDR1 SEHNR, CDR2 FQNEAQ (reference sequence). CDR3 sequence reads: CASSPAGEKLFF. The CDR3 DNA sequence: TGTGCCAGCAGCCCCGCAGGTGAAAAACTGTTTTTT.

V and J are TRBV12-3 or TRBV12-4 and TRBJ1-1; 9 positions agree with TRBD1. The V segment lost 6 bases and the J segment 11 bases; nucleotides outside the gene matches: 13. CDR3 length: 14 amino acids. The CDR3 region has the DNA TGTGCCAGCAGACAGGGGGCGACAAACCGGGCCGCTTTCTTT. Translation: CASRQGATNRAAFF.

This chain uses TRBV5-4 with TRBJ2-3, with a weak D call TRBD1 (6 bases). Germline V CDR1 and CDR2: SGHNT, YYREEE (reference sequence). With 3 bases removed from V and 7 bases from J, the gap between germline ends came to 18 bases. The CDR3 is made up of 15 amino acids. CDR3 nucleotide sequence: TGTGCCAGCAGCTCCCCCGGGACATCAGGAAATACGCAGTATTTT. Its translation is CASSSPGTSGNTQYF.

Only a few counts were recorded for this clonotype. The V and J genes are TRBV20-1 and TRBJ2-7; D perhaps matches TRBD2 (5 bases). The CDR3 runs 16 residues. Per germline, CDR1 DFQATT and CDR2 SNEGSKA (reference sequence). V lost 3 bases and J 3 bases, leaving 21 bases between the germline ends. The CDR3 loop is CSARRQKEGLRYEQYF. CDR3 sequence (DNA): TGCAGTGCTAGGCGGCAAAAAGAGGGCCTACGCTACGAGCAGTACTTC.

This chain uses TRBV4-2 with TRBJ2-1; 9 nucleotides agree with TRBD2. V trimming: 1 base; J trimming: 3 bases; junction bases outside the gene matches: 4. Per germline, CDR1 LGHNA and CDR2 YNFKEQ. The CDR3 covers 16 residues. The CDR3 coding sequence is TGTGCCAGCAGCCAAGGGGCGGGGGGGGTCTACAATGAGCAGTTCTTC. It is translated as CASSQGAGGVYNEQFF.

In its sample, this clonotype was seen a few times. This chain joins TRBV6-2 or TRBV6-3 and TRBJ2-7; maybe TRBD2 (5 bases). The CDR3 is made up of 15 amino acids. Germline CDR1 MNHEY, CDR2 SVGEGT. Trimming removed 5 bases from V and 3 bases from J, with 17 bases in between. In nucleotides, the CDR3 is TGTGCCAGCAGTACCTCATATGACTACCTCTACGAGCAGTACTTC. It codes for CASSTSYDYLYEQYF.

The J gene is TRBJ2-2, the V gene TRBV5-1, with D unresolved. The CDR3 sequence is 14 residues long. Germline V CDR1 and CDR2: SGHRS, YFSETQ. V shed 4 bases and J shed 9 bases, with 16 bases lying between them. CDR3 residues: CASSRTDGLRELFF. The CDR3 DNA sequence: TGCGCCAGCAGCCGAACCGACGGGTTACGGGAGCTGTTTTTT.

The table lists this clonotype with a few counts. J is TRBJ1-1 and V is TRBV6-5; no clear D. V was shortened by 2 bases and J by 3 bases, with 7 bases between the two germline ends. CDR3 size: 13 residues. CDR1 and CDR2 (germline): MNHEY, SVGAGI. CDR3 DNA sequence: TGTGCCAGCAGTTACCAGGACTACACTGAAGCTTTCTTT. Its protein is CASSYQDYTEAFF.

The V call is TRBV20-1, the J call TRBJ2-2, with D perhaps TRBD1 (6 bases). Germline V gene sequence: CDR1 DFQATT, CDR2 SNEGSKA (reference sequence). V gave up 5 bases and J gave up 8 bases, with 15 bases separating them. The CDR3 is made up of 13 amino acids. In nucleotides, the CDR3 is TGCAGTGCTCGTAACCAGGGGATAGGGGAGCTGTTTTTT. This gives the protein CSARNQGIGELFF.

The chain carries TRBV11-3 and TRBJ2-3; D is unresolved. The CDR3 has 12 amino acids. Trimming shortened V by 5 bases and J by 5 bases, and 8 bases separated the two germline ends. The V gene's germline CDR1 is SGHNT and CDR2 YENEEA. The CDR3 coding sequence is TGTGCCAGCAGCCTAAACGTAGATACGCAGTATTTT. Its translation is CASSLNVDTQYF.

Only a few counts were recorded for this clonotype. This chain links TRBV5-6 with TRBJ1-6; 8 nucleotides agree with TRBD1. Germline V gene lookup returns CDR1 SGHDT and CDR2 YYEEEE. The CDR3 totals 16 residues. The trim removed 4 bases at V and 3 bases at J, leaving 6 bases unmatched. CDR3 sequence reads: CASSLGQANYNSPLHF. The CDR3 bases are TGTGCCAGCAGCCTGGGACAGGCAAACTATAATTCACCCCTCCACTTT.

Only a few counts were recorded for this clonotype. The rearrangement uses TRBV5-1 and TRBJ2-1; D unclear. The CDR3 consists of 13 residues. The V gene's germline CDR1 is SGHRS and CDR2 YFSETQ. Trimming took off 0 bases at V and 6 bases at J, with 7 bases between the two ends. The CDR3 coding sequence is TGCGCCAGCAGCTTGGGGAGAACCAATGAGCAGTTCTTC. It codes for CASSLGRTNEQFF.

The genes are TRBV10-2 and TRBJ2-5; 16 bases fit TRBD2. Germline CDR1 is WSHSY and CDR2 is SAAADI. The CDR3 extends over 18 amino acids. The J segment lost 5 bases and the V segment lost 7 bases, leaving 13 bases of the junction unmatched. CDR3: CASTPGTSGRARGETQYF. The CDR3 nucleotides read TGCGCCAGCACTCCCGGGACTAGCGGGAGGGCCCGAGGGGAGACCCAGTACTTC.

A few counts support this clonotype. This sequence joins TRBV11-3 and TRBJ2-3; 10 bases are shared with TRBD2. This CDR3 has 17 residues. Germline CDR1 SGHNT, CDR2 YENEEA. Germline trimming cut 1 base from V and 6 bases from J; bases unmatched to any gene: 10. CDR3 sequence: CASSLGEAGGPSDTQYF. CDR3 coding DNA: TGTGCCAGCAGCTTAGGCGAAGCGGGGGGGCCTTCGGATACGCAGTATTTT.

This clonotype occurred a few times. The genes are TRBV7-9 and TRBJ1-1, with TRBD1 matching 7 bases. Germline V gives CDR1 SEHNR, CDR2 FQNEAQ (reference sequence). J gave up 1 base and V 5 bases, and 7 bases lay outside the gene matches. The CDR3 is 15 residues long. The CDR3 bases are TGTGCCAGCAGCCGACAGGGACCCGAGAACACTGAAGCTTTCTTT. Its translation is CASSRQGPENTEAFF.

J is TRBJ2-1 and V is TRBV20-1; D remains unclear. CDR1 and CDR2 from the germline V gene are DFQATT and SNEGSKA (reference sequence). The CDR3 totals 13 residues. V lost 0 bases and J lost 3, with 6 bases in between. CDR3 residues: CSAREGFYNEQFF. DNA of the CDR3: TGCAGTGCTAGAGAAGGGTTCTACAATGAGCAGTTCTTC.

This clonotype was counted between two and nine times. The CDR3 nucleotides are TGCAGCGTTACCAGGGGGACCAGCAACACTGAAGCTTTCTTT. Encoded protein: CSVTRGTSNTEAFF. V gene TRBV29-1 combines with J gene TRBJ1-1; 7 bases agree with TRBD1. V lost 5 bases and J lost 2; bases outside the gene matches: 8. The germline V gene has CDR1 SQVTM and CDR2 ANQGSEA. This CDR3 spans 14 amino acids.

V usage is TRBV12-3 or TRBV12-4 and J usage is TRBJ2-1; TRBD2 aligns across 11 bases. This CDR3 is built from 16 residues. Trimming at V came to 0 bases and at J to 6 bases, leaving 4 bases not matched to a gene. Written as DNA, the CDR3 is TGTGCCAGCAGTTTAGCGCAGACTAGCGGGACCAATGAGCAGTTCTTC. Its translation is CASSLAQTSGTNEQFF.

This clonotype appeared a few times. The chain links TRBV7-9 to TRBJ2-3, with no clear D. Looked up from germline, CDR1 is SEHNR and CDR2 is FQNEAQ (reference sequence). The CDR3 runs 11 residues. V lost 1 base, J lost 12 bases, and 8 bases lay in between. Here the CDR3 reads CASSLERNQYF. The CDR3 coding sequence is TGTGCCAGCAGCTTAGAAAGGAACCAGTATTTT.

This clonotype was picked up a small number of times. The chain is built from TRBV10-2 and TRBJ2-1; 13 nucleotides agree with TRBD2. The V and J ends lost 6 bases and 6 bases, in that order; junction bases with no gene match: 8. Per germline, CDR1 WSHSY and CDR2 SAAADI. The CDR3 runs to 16 residues. CDR3 protein: CASRTGGTSGVNEQFF. CDR3 DNA: TGCGCCAGCAGGACAGGGGGGACTAGCGGGGTCAATGAGCAGTTCTTC.

There are a few counts of this clonotype. This chain connects TRBV7-9 to TRBJ2-2; no definite D call. CDR1 and CDR2 (germline): SEHNR, FQNEAQ (reference sequence). The CDR3 totals 13 residues. The ends were cut back, 8 bases at V and 2 bases at J, with 9 bases in the middle. The DNA for the CDR3 is TGTGCCAGCCGAGGATCTAACACCGGGGAGCTGTTTTTT. Encoded protein: CASRGSNTGELFF.

The V and J genes are TRBV15 and TRBJ2-3, with no clear D. Germline lookup yields CDR1 LNHNV and CDR2 YYDKDF (reference sequence). The V and J ends lost 1 base and 6 bases respectively, with 11 bases between them. CDR3 length equals 14 residues. CDR3 amino acids: CATSRARTLDTQYF. The CDR3 DNA reads as TGTGCCACCAGCAGAGCCCGTACCCTCGATACGCAGTATTTT.

This clonotype showed up just a few times. V gene TRBV20-1 combines with J gene TRBJ2-5, with 9 positions matching TRBD2. This CDR3 contains 14 residues. V lost 1 base to trimming and J lost 5 bases; unmatched junction nucleotides: 5. Germline V gene lookup returns CDR1 DFQATT and CDR2 SNEGSKA (reference sequence). The CDR3 nucleotides read TGCAGTGCTAGAGTAGCGGGAGAAGGCGAGACCCAGTACTTC. Translated, it gives CSARVAGEGETQYF.

This clonotype showed up just a few times. This sequence joins TRBV10-3 and TRBJ1-3; a weak D match, TRBD1 (5 bases). V was pared by 7 bases and J by 4 bases, with 11 bases between. Germline assignment: CDR1 ENHRY and CDR2 SYGVKD. The CDR3 contains 13 residues. The DNA for the CDR3 is TGTGCCATCAACCAGGGCTCAGGAAACACCATATATTTT. Residues: CAINQGSGNTIYF.